Below are 4 T cell receptor beta chains sequenced from a single sample in a study of blood T cell repertoires in COVID-19. The assay was immunoSEQ multiplex PCR, and TCRdb's table has in-frame clones only and misses some. The sample lists some 24,000 clones; roughly nine tenths were seen once. Sequencing used peripheral blood. These receptors were collected from a human donor in a cohort sampled during active COVID-19.

The rearrangement links TRBV6-5 to TRBJ2-2; a possible D gene is TRBD1 (6 bases). The V gene lost 6 bases and the J gene lost 8 bases, with 7 bases spanning the gap. The CDR3 has 11 amino acids. The germline V gene encodes CDR1 MNHEY and CDR2 SVGAGI. The CDR3 nucleotides read TGTGCCAGCAGAGGGGGAGGGGAGCTGTTTTTT. Translating it yields CASRGGGELFF.

This clone appeared once. CDR3 protein: CASSSRTGGNTEAFF. The CDR3 DNA follows: TGTGCCAGCAGCTCCCGGACAGGGGGGAACACTGAAGCTTTCTTT. The J gene is TRBJ1-1, the V gene TRBV7-8; TRBD1 matches 10 bases. V was clipped by 4 bases and J by 1 base; unmatched bases: 3. The CDR3 extends over 15 amino acids. CDR1 and CDR2 from the germline V gene are SGHVS and FQNEAQ.

The chain is built from TRBV13 and TRBJ2-3, with 9 nucleotides matching TRBD2. The CDR3 is 16 residues long. V trimming: 3 bases; J trimming: 3 bases; junction bases outside the gene matches: 7. Per the germline V gene, CDR1 is PRHDT and CDR2 is FYEKMQ (reference sequence). The CDR3 is CASSFWRGGLTDTQYF. CDR3 in DNA: TGTGCCAGCAGCTTTTGGCGGGGGGGCCTTACAGATACGCAGTATTTT.

The V and J genes are TRBV10-3 and TRBJ1-5; no reliable D call. CDR3 length equals 13 residues. Germline CDR1 ENHRY, CDR2 SYGVKD. The V end was cut by 4 bases, the J end by 2 bases, with 6 bases between. CDR3 bases: TGTGCCATCAGTGGAGGAGGCAATCAGCCCCAGCATTTT. Its translation: CAISGGGNQPQHF.